This T cell receptor beta chain was sequenced in a study of shared clonotypes between healthy human individuals. Profiled with immunoSEQ multiplex PCR; TCRdb holds only in-frame clones, not every one. The sample lists 850,000 to 1,200,000 clones; about 75% were seen once. Study findings and constraints: Sharing of clonotypes among donors was expected to vary with sequencing depth. Represented genetic and exposure-history diversity was restricted by having few donors. Researchers sampled only blood; tissue repertoires likely differ. Large depth notwithstanding, sorted-subset sequencing proved incomplete by rarefaction.

Trimming pared 2 bases from V and 2 bases from J, leaving 11 bases between. Germline values: CDR1 SGHDT, CDR2 YYEEEE. The CDR3 covers 15 residues. A note on this clone: Its antigen is unknown.

This sequence joins TRBV5-6 and TRBJ1-5, with D unclear. The sequenced sample was memory CD4+ T cells sorted from blood. Subset of the sample: CD45RA-negative fraction. This TCR came from a man aged 18 to 30 in good health. The CDR3 reads CASSFYSGGNQPQHF. DNA for the CDR3: TGTGCCAGCAGCTTCTATAGCGGGGGCAATCAGCCCCAGCATTTT.